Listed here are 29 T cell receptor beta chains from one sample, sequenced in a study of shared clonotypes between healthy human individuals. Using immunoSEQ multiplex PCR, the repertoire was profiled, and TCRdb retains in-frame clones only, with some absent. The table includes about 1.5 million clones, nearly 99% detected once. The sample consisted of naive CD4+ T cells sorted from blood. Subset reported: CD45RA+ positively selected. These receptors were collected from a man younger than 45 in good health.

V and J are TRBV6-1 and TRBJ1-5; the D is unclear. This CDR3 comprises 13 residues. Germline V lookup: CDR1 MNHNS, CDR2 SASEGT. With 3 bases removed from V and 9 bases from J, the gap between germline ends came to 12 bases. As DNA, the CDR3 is TGTGCCAGCAGTGACGCCGAATCAAGGCCCCAGCATTTT. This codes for CASSDAESRPQHF.

CDR3 residues: CASSLRQGLGTDTQYF. CDR3 nucleotides: TGTGCCAGCAGCCTCAGACAGGGTTTGGGCACAGATACGCAGTATTTT. The genes are TRBV28 and TRBJ2-3; 7 bases are shared with TRBD1. The V gene's germline CDR1 is MDHEN and CDR2 SYDVKM. V trimming: 6 bases; J trimming: 1 base; junction bases outside the gene matches: 10. The CDR3 length is 16 residues.

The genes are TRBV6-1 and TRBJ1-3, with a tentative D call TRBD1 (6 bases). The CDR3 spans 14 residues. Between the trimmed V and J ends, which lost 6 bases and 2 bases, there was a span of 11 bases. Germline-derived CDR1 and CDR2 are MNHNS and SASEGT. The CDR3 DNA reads TGTGCCAGCAGCCGGGACACTACTGGAAACACCATATATTTT. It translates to CASSRDTTGNTIYF.

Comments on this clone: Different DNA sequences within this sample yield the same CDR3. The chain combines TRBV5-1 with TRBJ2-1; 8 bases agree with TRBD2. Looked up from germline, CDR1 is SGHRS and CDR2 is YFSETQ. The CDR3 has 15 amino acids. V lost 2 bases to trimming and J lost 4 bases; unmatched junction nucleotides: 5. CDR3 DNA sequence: TGCGCCAGCAGCTTAGCGGGAGCGGCATACAATGAGCAGTTCTTC. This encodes CASSLAGAAYNEQFF.

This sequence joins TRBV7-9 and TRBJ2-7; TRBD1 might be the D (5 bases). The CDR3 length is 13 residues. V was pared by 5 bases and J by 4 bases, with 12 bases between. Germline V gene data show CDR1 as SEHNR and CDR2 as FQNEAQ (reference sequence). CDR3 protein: CASSVDRPYEQYF. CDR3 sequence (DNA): TGTGCCAGCAGCGTTGACAGACCTTACGAGCAGTACTTC.

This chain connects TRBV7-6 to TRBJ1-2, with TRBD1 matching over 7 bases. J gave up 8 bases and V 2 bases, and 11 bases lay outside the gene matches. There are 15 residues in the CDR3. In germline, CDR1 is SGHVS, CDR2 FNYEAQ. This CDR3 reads CASSLFGGQLTGYTF. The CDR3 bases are TGTGCCAGCAGCTTATTCGGGGGACAGTTAACAGGCTACACCTTC.

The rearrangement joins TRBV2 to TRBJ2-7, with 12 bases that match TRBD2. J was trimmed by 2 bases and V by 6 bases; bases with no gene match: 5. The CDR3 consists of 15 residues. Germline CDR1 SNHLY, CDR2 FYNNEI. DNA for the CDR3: TGTGCCAGCAGACTAGCGGGAGGCGGACCCTACGAGCAGTACTTC. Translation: CASRLAGGGPYEQYF.

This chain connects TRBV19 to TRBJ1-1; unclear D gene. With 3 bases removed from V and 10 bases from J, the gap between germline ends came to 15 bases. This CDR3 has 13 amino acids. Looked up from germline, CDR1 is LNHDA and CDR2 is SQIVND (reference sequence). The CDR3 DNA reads TGTGCCAGTAGTATTTCGGCCGAGGTGGGAGCTTTCTTT. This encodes CASSISAEVGAFF.

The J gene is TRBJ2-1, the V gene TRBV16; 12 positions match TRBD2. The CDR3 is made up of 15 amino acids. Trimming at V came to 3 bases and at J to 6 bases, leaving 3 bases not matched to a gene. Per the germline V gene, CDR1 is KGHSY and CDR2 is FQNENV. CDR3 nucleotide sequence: TGTGCCAGCAGCCAGACTAGCGGGAGAACCAATGAGCAGTTCTTC. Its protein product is CASSQTSGRTNEQFF.

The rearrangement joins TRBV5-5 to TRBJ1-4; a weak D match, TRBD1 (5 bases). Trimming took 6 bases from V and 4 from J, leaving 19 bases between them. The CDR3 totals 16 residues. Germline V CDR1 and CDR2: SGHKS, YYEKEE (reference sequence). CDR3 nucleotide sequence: TGTGCCAGCAACCAGGGTGGTATCCCCTTTAATGAAAAACTGTTTTTT. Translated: CASNQGGIPFNEKLFF.

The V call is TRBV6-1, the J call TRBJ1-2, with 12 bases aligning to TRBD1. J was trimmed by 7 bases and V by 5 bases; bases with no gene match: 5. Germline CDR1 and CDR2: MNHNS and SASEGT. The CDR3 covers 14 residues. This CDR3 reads CASSPGQGASGYTF. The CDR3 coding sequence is TGTGCCAGCAGTCCGGGACAGGGGGCGAGTGGCTACACCTTC.

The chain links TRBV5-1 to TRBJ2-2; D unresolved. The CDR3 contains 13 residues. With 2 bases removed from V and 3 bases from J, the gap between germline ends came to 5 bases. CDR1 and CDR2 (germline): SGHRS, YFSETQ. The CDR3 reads CASSLLDTGELFF. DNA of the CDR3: TGCGCCAGCAGCTTACTTGACACCGGGGAGCTGTTTTTT.

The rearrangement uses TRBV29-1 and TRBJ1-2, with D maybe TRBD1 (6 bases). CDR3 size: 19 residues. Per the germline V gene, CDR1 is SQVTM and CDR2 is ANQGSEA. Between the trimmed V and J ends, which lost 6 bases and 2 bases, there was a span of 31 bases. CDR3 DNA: TGCAGCGTCGCCACCCCAGGACAGCGAGGGTTAATGTGGAACTATGGCTACACCTTC. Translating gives CSVATPGQRGLMWNYGYTF.

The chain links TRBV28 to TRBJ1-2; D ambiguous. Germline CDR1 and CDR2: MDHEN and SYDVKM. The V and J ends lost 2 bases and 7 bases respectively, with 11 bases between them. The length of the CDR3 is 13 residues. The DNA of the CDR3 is TGTGCCAGCAGTTTACAATCCGGTTTTGGCTACACCTTC. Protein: CASSLQSGFGYTF.

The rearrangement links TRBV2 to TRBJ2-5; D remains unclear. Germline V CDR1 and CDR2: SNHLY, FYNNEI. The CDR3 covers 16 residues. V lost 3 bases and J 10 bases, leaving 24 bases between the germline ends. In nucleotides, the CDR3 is TGTGCCAGCAGTGATAAAGTTTGGGCAGGTCCTAATGACCAGTACTTC. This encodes CASSDKVWAGPNDQYF.

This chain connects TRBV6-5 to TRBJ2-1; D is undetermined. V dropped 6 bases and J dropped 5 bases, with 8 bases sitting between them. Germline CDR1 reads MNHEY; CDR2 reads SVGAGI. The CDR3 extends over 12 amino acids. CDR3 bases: TGTGCCAGCAGACATAGTGACAATGAGCAGTTCTTC. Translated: CASRHSDNEQFF.

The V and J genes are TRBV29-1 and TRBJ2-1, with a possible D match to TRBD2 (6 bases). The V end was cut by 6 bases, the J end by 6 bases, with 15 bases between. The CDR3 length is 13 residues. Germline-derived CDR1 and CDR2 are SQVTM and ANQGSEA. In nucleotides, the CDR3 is TGCAGCGTCCCCAGGTGGGGAGGCAATGAGCAGTTCTTC. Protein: CSVPRWGGNEQFF.

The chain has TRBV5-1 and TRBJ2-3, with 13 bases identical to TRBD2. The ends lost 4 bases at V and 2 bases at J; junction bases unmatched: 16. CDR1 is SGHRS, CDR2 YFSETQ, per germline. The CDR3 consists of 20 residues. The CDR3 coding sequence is TGCGCCAGCAGCGAGGGACATAAAGGACTAGCGGGAGCGACCACAGATACGCAGTATTTT. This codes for CASSEGHKGLAGATTDTQYF.

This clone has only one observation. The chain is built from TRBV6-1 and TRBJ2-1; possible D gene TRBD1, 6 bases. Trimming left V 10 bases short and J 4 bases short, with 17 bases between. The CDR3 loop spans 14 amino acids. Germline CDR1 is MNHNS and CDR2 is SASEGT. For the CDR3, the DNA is TGTGCCACAATAACGGGACACGCATACAATGAGCAGTTCTTC. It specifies CATITGHAYNEQFF.

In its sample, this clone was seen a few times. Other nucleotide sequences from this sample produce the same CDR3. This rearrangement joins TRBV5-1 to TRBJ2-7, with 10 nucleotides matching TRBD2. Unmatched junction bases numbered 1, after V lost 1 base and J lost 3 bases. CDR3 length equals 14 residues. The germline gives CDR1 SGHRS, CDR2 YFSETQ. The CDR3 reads CASSLPSGSYEQYF. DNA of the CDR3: TGCGCCAGCAGCTTGCCTAGCGGGAGCTACGAGCAGTACTTC.

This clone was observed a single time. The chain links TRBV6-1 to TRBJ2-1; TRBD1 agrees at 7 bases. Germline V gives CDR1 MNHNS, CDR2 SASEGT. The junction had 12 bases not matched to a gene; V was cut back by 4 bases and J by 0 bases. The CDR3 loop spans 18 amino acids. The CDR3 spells CASSGRKRQGSSYNEQFF. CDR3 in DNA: TGTGCCAGCAGTGGGAGGAAGAGACAGGGTAGCTCCTACAATGAGCAGTTCTTC.

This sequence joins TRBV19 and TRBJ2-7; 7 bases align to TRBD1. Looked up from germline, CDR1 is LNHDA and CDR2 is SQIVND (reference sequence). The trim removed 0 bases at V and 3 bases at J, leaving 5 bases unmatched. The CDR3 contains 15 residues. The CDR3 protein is CASSIEGQANYEQYF. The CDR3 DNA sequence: TGTGCCAGTAGTATAGAAGGACAGGCCAACTACGAGCAGTACTTC.

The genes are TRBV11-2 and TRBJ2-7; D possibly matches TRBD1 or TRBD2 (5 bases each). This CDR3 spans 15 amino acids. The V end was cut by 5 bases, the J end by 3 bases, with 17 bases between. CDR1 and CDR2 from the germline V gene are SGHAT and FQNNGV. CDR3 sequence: CASSQAGTEIYEQYF. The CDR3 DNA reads TGTGCCAGCAGCCAAGCCGGGACCGAAATCTACGAGCAGTACTTC.

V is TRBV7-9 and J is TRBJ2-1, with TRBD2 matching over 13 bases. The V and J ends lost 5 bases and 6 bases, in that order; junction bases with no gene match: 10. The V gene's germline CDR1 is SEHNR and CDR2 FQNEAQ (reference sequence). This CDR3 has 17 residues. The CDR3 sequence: CASSGRTSGSLSNEQFF. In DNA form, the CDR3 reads TGTGCCAGCAGCGGCAGGACTAGCGGGAGTCTTTCCAATGAGCAGTTCTTC. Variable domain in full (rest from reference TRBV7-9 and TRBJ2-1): DTGVSQNPRHKITKRGQNVTFRCDPISEHNRLYWYRQTLGQGPEFLTYFQNEAQLEKSRLLSDRFSAERPKGSFSTLEIQRTEQGDSAMYLCASSGRTSGSLSNEQFFGPGTRLTVL.

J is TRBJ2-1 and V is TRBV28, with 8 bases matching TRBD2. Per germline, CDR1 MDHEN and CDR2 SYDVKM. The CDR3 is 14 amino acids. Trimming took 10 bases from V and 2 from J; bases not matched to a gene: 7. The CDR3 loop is CATVPAGAYNEQFF. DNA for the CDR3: TGTGCCACCGTCCCAGCGGGGGCCTACAATGAGCAGTTCTTC.

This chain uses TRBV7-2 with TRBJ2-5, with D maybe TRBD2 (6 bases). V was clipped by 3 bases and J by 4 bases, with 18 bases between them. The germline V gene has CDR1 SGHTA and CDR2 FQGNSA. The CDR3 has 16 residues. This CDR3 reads CASSFRTTITLETQYF. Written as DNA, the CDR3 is TGTGCCAGCAGCTTCCGGACTACTATCACCTTAGAGACCCAGTACTTC.

In DNA, the CDR3 is TGCAGCGCCCCGGGACAGGGGGCGGACGAGCAGTACTTC. Translating it yields CSAPGQGADEQYF. The chain couples TRBV29-1 to TRBJ2-7; 12 positions agree with TRBD1. The CDR3 length is 13 residues. CDR1 is SQVTM, CDR2 ANQGSEA, per germline. V lost 7 bases, J lost 5 bases, and 6 bases stayed unmatched.

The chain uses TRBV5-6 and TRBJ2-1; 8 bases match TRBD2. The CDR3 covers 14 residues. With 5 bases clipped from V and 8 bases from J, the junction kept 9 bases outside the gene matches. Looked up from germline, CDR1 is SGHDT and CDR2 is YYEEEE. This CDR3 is CASRLAGGAHEQFF. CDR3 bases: TGTGCCAGCAGGCTTGCGGGAGGTGCACATGAGCAGTTCTTC. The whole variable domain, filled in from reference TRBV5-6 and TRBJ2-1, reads DAGVTQSPTHLIKTRGQQVTLRCSPKSGHDTVSWYQQALGQGPQFIFQYYEEEERQRGNFPDRFSGHQFPNYSSELNVNALLLGDSALYLCASRLAGGAHEQFFGPGTRLTVL.

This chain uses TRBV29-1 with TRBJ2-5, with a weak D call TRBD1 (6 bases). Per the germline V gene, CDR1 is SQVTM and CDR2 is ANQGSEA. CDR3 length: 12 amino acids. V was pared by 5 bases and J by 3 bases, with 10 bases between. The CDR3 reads CSVMGAEETQYF. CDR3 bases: TGCAGCGTTATGGGGGCAGAAGAGACCCAGTACTTC.